This is a list of T cell receptor beta chains from one sample in a study of blood T cell repertoires in COVID-19. Clones were sequenced by immunoSEQ multiplex PCR, and TCRdb holds only the in-frame ones, with some missing. The sample consists of 100,000 to 150,000 clones, approximately 74% of them appearing once. The sequenced sample was peripheral blood. These receptors all stem from a woman aged 65 to 85 with acute or convalescent COVID-19. The CDR3 runs from the conserved cysteine through the conserved F or W. The D gene is left open where the match is weak. Only part of the rows carry a size: once, few, many, or a class if the clone is expanded.

abundance,j_gene,d_gene,v_gene,CDR3nt,CDR3aa
NA,TRBJ1-5,TRBD1,TRBV30,TGTGCCTGGGGTGGACAGGGCGGACAGCCCCAGCATTTT,CAWGGQGGQPQHF
NA,TRBJ1-4,TRBD1,TRBV4-3,TGCGCCAGCAGCCAAGACAGGGGGCGCGTAGGTGGGAAACTGTTTTTT,CASSQDRGRVGGKLFF
NA,TRBJ2-3,NA,TRBV4-2,TGTGCCAGCAGCCAAGAATTTGGAGCGTTTACAGATACGCAGTATTTT,CASSQEFGAFTDTQYF
once,TRBJ1-2,NA,TRBV12-3/TRBV12-4,TGTGCCAGCAGTTTCAAAGGGGACTATGGCTACACCTTC,CASSFKGDYGYTF
NA,TRBJ1-3,NA,TRBV21-1,TGTGCCAGCAGCAAAGAAGGGGCGACCGGGGGGATTTACGGAAACACCATATATTTT,CASSKEGATGGIYGNTIYF
NA,TRBJ2-4,TRBD1,TRBV19,TGTGCCAGTAGTATAGCTCACCGGGACAGGGGACCCAAAAACATTCAGTACTTC,CASSIAHRDRGPKNIQYF
NA,TRBJ2-1,NA,TRBV28,TGTGCCAGCGGAAGGAGTGAGCAGTTCTTC,CASGRSEQFF
NA,TRBJ1-1,TRBD1,TRBV14,TGTGCCAGCAGCCACCCCACAGGGGGGACTGAAGCTTTCTTT,CASSHPTGGTEAFF
NA,TRBJ1-1,NA,TRBV3-1/TRBV3-2,TGTGCCAGCAGCCAAGATGTCCGTGAAGCTTTCTTT,CASSQDVREAFF
NA,TRBJ1-2,NA,TRBV5-1,TGCGCCAGCAGCTTGGGAGAACAGCCCAGGAATGGCTACACCTTC,CASSLGEQPRNGYTF
NA,TRBJ2-7,TRBD2,TRBV19,TGTGCCAGTAGTCATTTAGGCCCGGGACTAGCGGGAGACGAGCAGTACTTC,CASSHLGPGLAGDEQYF
NA,TRBJ1-5,NA,TRBV28,TGTGCCAGCAGGGAAGCAGAGGTCAATCAGCCCCAGCATTTT,CASREAEVNQPQHF
NA,TRBJ2-3,TRBD2,TRBV9,TGTGCCAGCAGCCCGGGGACTAGCGGGGGCACAGATACGCAGTATTTT,CASSPGTSGGTDTQYF
once,TRBJ2-1,NA,TRBV11-2,TGTGCCAGCACGCCGGTTGGGGCTAGCGATTACAATGAGCAGTTCTTC,CASTPVGASDYNEQFF
NA,TRBJ2-2,TRBD1,TRBV6-4,TGTGCCAGCAGTCCAGGGGGCGCCGGGGAGCTGTTTTTT,CASSPGGAGELFF
NA,TRBJ1-2,TRBD1,TRBV7-6,TGTGCCAGCAGCTCAGACCCGGGACAGGGGGGAGGCTACACCTTC,CASSSDPGQGGGYTF
NA,TRBJ2-5,TRBD1,TRBV5-6,TGTGCCAGCAGCTTGTTCGGGACAGGGTTAGAGACCCAGTACTTC,CASSLFGTGLETQYF
NA,TRBJ2-2,NA,TRBV5-4,TGTGCCAGCAGCTCGCAAACCCGGACTGACACCGGGGAGCTGTTTTTT,CASSSQTRTDTGELFF
NA,TRBJ1-1,NA,TRBV11-2,TGTGCCAGCAGCTGGATCTCAGGGTTTGGTGGGAACACTGAAGCTTTCTTT,CASSWISGFGGNTEAFF
NA,TRBJ1-2,NA,TRBV11-2,TGTGCCAGCAGCTTGAACAGGGCCCGGGGCACCTTC,CASSLNRARGTF
NA,TRBJ2-3,TRBD1,TRBV5-1,TGCGCCAGCAGCTTGGGTCCTCGACAGGGACGCACAGATACGCAGTATTTT,CASSLGPRQGRTDTQYF
many,TRBJ2-1,NA,TRBV10-3,TGTGCCATCAGTGAGTCAATTTCGACTACCTACAATGAGCAGTTCTTC,CAISESISTTYNEQFF
NA,TRBJ1-4,NA,TRBV5-1,TGCGCCATCGGGACTTCGCGAGAAAAACTGTTTTTT,CAIGTSREKLFF
NA,TRBJ1-4,NA,TRBV14,TGTGCCAGCAGCCAAGACCGACAGCCTAAAGGGGAAAAACTGTTTTTT,CASSQDRQPKGEKLFF
NA,TRBJ1-1,NA,TRBV5-8,TGTGCCAGCAGCTTTGGGCATTCGAACACTGAAGCTTTCTTT,CASSFGHSNTEAFF
NA,TRBJ2-7,TRBD1,TRBV9,TGTGCCAGCAGCGTAGGCCCGACAGGGGCCTACGAGCAGTACTTC,CASSVGPTGAYEQYF
few,TRBJ2-5,TRBD2,TRBV7-9,TGTGCCAGCAGCTTATTTCTAGCGGGAATGGCGGAGACCCAGTACTTC,CASSLFLAGMAETQYF
NA,TRBJ2-5,NA,TRBV18,TGTGCCAGCGCCCGCGAGGGCCTTGAGACCCAGTACTTC,CASAREGLETQYF
NA,TRBJ2-3,NA,TRBV2,TGTGCCAGCAGTGAGCGTCTTCCTCGCACAGATACGCAGTATTTT,CASSERLPRTDTQYF
NA,TRBJ2-1,NA,TRBV27,TGTGCCATCGGGAGCTCCTACAATGAGCAGTTCTTC,CAIGSSYNEQFF
NA,TRBJ2-7,TRBD1,TRBV6-5,TGTGCCAGCGGACTGGACAGGGGGCTGAGCGAGCAGTACTTC,CASGLDRGLSEQYF
once,TRBJ1-5,NA,TRBV19,TGTGCCAGTAGATACCGGACAGTCAATCAGCCCCAGCATTTT,CASRYRTVNQPQHF
few,TRBJ1-1,TRBD1,TRBV10-3,TGTGCCAGCCTGCCGGGACAGGGACTCCCTGAAGCTTTCTTT,CASLPGQGLPEAFF
few,TRBJ1-1,TRBD1,TRBV7-9,TGTGCCAGCAGCAAACAGGGACAGGATGAAGCTTTCTTT,CASSKQGQDEAFF
once,TRBJ2-1,TRBD2,TRBV19,TGTGCCAGTAGTATAGGACTAGCGGGAGGGCGCTCCTACAATGAGCAGTTCTTC,CASSIGLAGGRSYNEQFF
NA,TRBJ2-1,NA,TRBV7-6,TGTGCCAGCACCTTAAAGCAGCTCGCATCTAGCTCCTACAATGAGCAGTTCTTC,CASTLKQLASSSYNEQFF
NA,TRBJ1-2,TRBD1,TRBV6-1,TGTGCCAGCAGTGATCGCCCAGGGGGCAACTATGGCTACACCTTC,CASSDRPGGNYGYTF
NA,TRBJ2-3,NA,TRBV5-1,TGCGCCAGCAGCTTGGAAGCGGTGTCGCGAGATACGCAGTATTTT,CASSLEAVSRDTQYF
NA,TRBJ1-1,NA,TRBV6-1,TGTGCCAGCAGTGAATGGGAGGGAAGGAACACTGAAGCTTTCTTT,CASSEWEGRNTEAFF
NA,TRBJ1-1,TRBD1,TRBV11-2,TGTGCCAGCAGCTTCACTACAGGGGAATACTATTCTGAAGCTTTCTTT,CASSFTTGEYYSEAFF
few,TRBJ1-5,TRBD1,TRBV19,TGTGCCAGTAGTATAGGGCCGGGACAGGGTCGTCAGCCCCAGCATTTT,CASSIGPGQGRQPQHF
NA,TRBJ2-5,NA,TRBV11-2,TGTGCCAGCAGCTTAGAGGGTGGGAGTAGATGGGAGACCCAGTACTTC,CASSLEGGSRWETQYF
NA,TRBJ2-3,NA,TRBV9,TGTGCCAGCAGCGACCTTAGCGTTGGGGATACGCAGTATTTT,CASSDLSVGDTQYF
NA,TRBJ2-1,NA,TRBV12-3/TRBV12-4,TGTGCCAGCAGTTTAGGTAGCCACAATGAGCAGTTCTTC,CASSLGSHNEQFF
NA,TRBJ2-1,TRBD2,TRBV11-1,TGTGCCAGCAGCTTCCTAGCGGGAGGGGAGGATGAGCAGTTCTTC,CASSFLAGGEDEQFF
NA,TRBJ1-2,NA,TRBV29-1,TGCAGCGTTGAGGGCAGGGCCGACGGCTATGGCTACACCTTC,CSVEGRADGYGYTF
NA,TRBJ2-1,NA,TRBV11-3,TGTGCCAGCAGCCCTCAACAGGGCAATGAGCAGTTCTTC,CASSPQQGNEQFF
few,TRBJ2-3,TRBD2,TRBV11-2,TGTGCCAGCAGCTTGGCTAGCGGCGCACACACAGATACGCAGTATTTT,CASSLASGAHTDTQYF
once,TRBJ1-1,NA,TRBV3-1/TRBV3-2,TGTGCCAGCAGCCAAGTGCGAGACAGAATGACTGAAGCTTTCTTT,CASSQVRDRMTEAFF
NA,TRBJ2-3,TRBD2,TRBV4-2,TGTGCCAGCAGCCAAGAACGGAGCGGGGGAAGCACAGATACGCAGTATTTT,CASSQERSGGSTDTQYF
NA,TRBJ2-7,NA,TRBV14,TGTGCCAGCAGCCAATTAACAGGGCTTACCTACGAGCAGTACTTC,CASSQLTGLTYEQYF
NA,TRBJ1-5,TRBD1,TRBV6-1,TGTGCCAGCAGTGAACGGACAGGTTTAGGTCAGCCCCAGCATTTT,CASSERTGLGQPQHF
many,TRBJ1-5,TRBD1,TRBV4-3,TGCGCCAGCAGCCAAGAATTCCCCTTACCGGGACAGGCAAATCAGCCCCAGCATTTT,CASSQEFPLPGQANQPQHF
NA,TRBJ2-2,TRBD2,TRBV25-1,TGTGCCAGCAGCGTAGCGGGGTTGGGCACCGGGGAGCTGTTTTTT,CASSVAGLGTGELFF